Shown below are 10 T cell receptor beta chains from a single sample sequenced in a study of cytomegalovirus exposure and HLA in healthy donors. The PCR contained 60 Vbeta and 13 Jbeta primers. Profiled with immunoSEQ multiplex PCR; TCRdb holds only in-frame clones, not every one. The sample has about 25,000 clones, and its top ten clones hold roughly 18%. Source material: PBMCs. The source of these receptors is a male donor in good health and CMV-seropositive.

The chain recombines TRBV18 with TRBJ2-1; maybe TRBD2 (6 bases). Trimming removed 3 bases at V and 5 bases at J, with 17 bases between. Germline V gives CDR1 KGHSH, CDR2 LQKENI. The CDR3 runs to 16 residues. The CDR3 region is CASSPTGGGNNNEQFF. As DNA, the CDR3 is TGTGCCAGCTCACCCACCGGGGGTGGAAATAACAATGAGCAGTTCTTC.

This chain uses TRBV5-1 with TRBJ1-1, with 7 bases that match TRBD1. Germline trimming cut 3 bases from V and 1 base from J; bases unmatched to any gene: 3. In germline, CDR1 is SGHRS, CDR2 YFSETQ. The CDR3 has 14 amino acids. The CDR3 sequence: CASSSPGGNTEAFF. In DNA, the CDR3 is TGCGCCAGCAGCTCCCCAGGGGGGAACACTGAAGCTTTCTTT.

The CDR3 nucleotides are TGCGCCAGCAGGCCCTTAGCGGGGGCCGACACCGGGGAGCTGTTTTTT. Translated: CASRPLAGADTGELFF. The chain links TRBV4-1 to TRBJ2-2, with 9 bases aligning to TRBD2. The CDR3 totals 16 residues. From germline, CDR1 is MGHRA and CDR2 YSYEKL. The V segment lost 6 bases and the J segment 3 bases; nucleotides outside the gene matches: 8.

This chain joins TRBV10-3 and TRBJ1-1; weak D call: TRBD1 (5 bases). Between the trimmed V and J ends, which lost 0 bases and 1 base, there was a span of 9 bases. Per the germline V gene, CDR1 is ENHRY and CDR2 is SYGVKD. The length of the CDR3 is 15 residues. The CDR3 nucleotides are TGTGCCATCAGTGAGTCGGGGCGGAGGAACACTGAAGCTTTCTTT. This codes for CAISESGRRNTEAFF.

This chain uses TRBV11-1 with TRBJ2-1, with 13 bases that match TRBD2. V lost 5 bases to trimming and J lost 3 bases; unmatched junction nucleotides: 7. In germline, CDR1 is SGHAT, CDR2 FQDESV (reference sequence). The CDR3 is made up of 17 amino acids. The CDR3 loop reads CASSPGGTSGVYNEQFF. The DNA for the CDR3 is TGTGCCAGCAGCCCCGGCGGGACTAGCGGGGTCTACAATGAGCAGTTCTTC.

The chain combines TRBV6-5 with TRBJ2-7; 11 bases map to TRBD2. CDR1 MNHEY and CDR2 SVGAGI come from the germline V gene. The CDR3 sequence is 14 residues long. J lost 6 bases, V lost 7 bases, and 8 bases had no gene match. CDR3 in amino acids: CASTPGTSGREQYF. The CDR3 DNA sequence: TGTGCCAGCACCCCCGGGACTAGCGGACGCGAGCAGTACTTC.

This chain uses TRBV30 with TRBJ1-2; the D is unclear. Germline V gene sequence: CDR1 GTSNPN, CDR2 SVGIG (reference sequence). The CDR3 is made up of 11 amino acids. V shed 0 bases and J shed 6 bases, with 5 bases lying between them. The CDR3 is CAWSVPDGYTF. CDR3 nucleotide sequence: TGTGCCTGGAGTGTACCAGATGGCTACACCTTC. Full variable domain (rest looked up from reference TRBV30 and TRBJ1-2): SQTIHQWPATLVQPVGSPLSLECTVEGTSNPNLYWYRQAAGRGLQLLFYSVGIGQISSEVPQNLSASRPQDRQFILSSKKLLLSDSGFYLCAWSVPDGYTFGSGTRLTVV.

V gene TRBV5-1 combines with J gene TRBJ1-1, with TRBD1 as a possible D gene (5 bases). CDR3 length equals 17 residues. Germline V lookup: CDR1 SGHRS, CDR2 YFSETQ. The V gene lost 2 bases and the J gene lost 5 bases, with 22 bases spanning the gap. The CDR3 DNA reads as TGCGCCAGCAGCTTAGGCTTCGGGACTCGGGCAGGGACTGAAGCTTTCTTT. This sequence encodes CASSLGFGTRAGTEAFF.

This chain connects TRBV11-2 to TRBJ1-1; D is possibly TRBD1 (5 bases). V shed 4 bases and J shed 8 bases, with 20 bases lying between them. Germline V lookup: CDR1 SGHAT, CDR2 FQNNGV. This CDR3 comprises 15 residues. The CDR3 DNA reads as TGTGCCAGCAGCTCGACGGACACCGGACGTATCGAAGCTTTCTTT. This encodes CASSSTDTGRIEAFF.

The CDR3 region is CASSLVGGMAYGYTF. The CDR3 DNA follows: TGTGCCAGCAGCTTAGTCGGGGGGATGGCCTATGGCTACACCTTC. The V and J genes are TRBV7-8 and TRBJ1-2; tentatively, D is TRBD1 (5 bases). CDR3 length: 15 residues. Germline-derived CDR1 and CDR2 are SGHVS and FQNEAQ. V was trimmed by 1 base and J by 4 bases, leaving 13 bases between them.